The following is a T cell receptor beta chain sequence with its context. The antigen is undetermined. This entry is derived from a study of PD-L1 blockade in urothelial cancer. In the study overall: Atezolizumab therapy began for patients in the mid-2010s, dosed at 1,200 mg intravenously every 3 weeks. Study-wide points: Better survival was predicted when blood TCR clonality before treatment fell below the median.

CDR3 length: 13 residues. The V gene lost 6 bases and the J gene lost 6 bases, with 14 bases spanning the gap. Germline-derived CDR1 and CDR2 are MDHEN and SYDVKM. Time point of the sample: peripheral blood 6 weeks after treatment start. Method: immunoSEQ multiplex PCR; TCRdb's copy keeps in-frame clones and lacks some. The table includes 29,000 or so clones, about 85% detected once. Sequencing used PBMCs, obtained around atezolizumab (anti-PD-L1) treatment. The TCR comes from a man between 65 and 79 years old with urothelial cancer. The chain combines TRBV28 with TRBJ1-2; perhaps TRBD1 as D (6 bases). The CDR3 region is CASSRSGVDGYTF. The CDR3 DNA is TGTGCCAGCAGCCGATCAGGGGTGGATGGCTACACCTTC.